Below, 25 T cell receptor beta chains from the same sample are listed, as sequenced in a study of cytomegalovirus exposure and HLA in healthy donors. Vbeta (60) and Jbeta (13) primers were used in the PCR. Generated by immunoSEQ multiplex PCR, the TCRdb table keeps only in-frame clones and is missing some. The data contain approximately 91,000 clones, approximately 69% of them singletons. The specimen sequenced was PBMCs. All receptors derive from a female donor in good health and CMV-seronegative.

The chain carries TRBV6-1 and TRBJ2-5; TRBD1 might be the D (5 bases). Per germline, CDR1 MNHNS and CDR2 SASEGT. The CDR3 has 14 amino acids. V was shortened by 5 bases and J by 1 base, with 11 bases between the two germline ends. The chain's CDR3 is CASSPWGLQETQYF. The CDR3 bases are TGTGCCAGCAGTCCTTGGGGCCTCCAAGAGACCCAGTACTTC.

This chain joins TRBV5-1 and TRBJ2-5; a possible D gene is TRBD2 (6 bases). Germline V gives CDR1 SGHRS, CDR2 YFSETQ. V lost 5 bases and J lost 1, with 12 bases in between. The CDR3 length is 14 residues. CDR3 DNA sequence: TGCGCCAGCAGTACGACTAGGTCCCAAGAGACCCAGTACTTC. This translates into CASSTTRSQETQYF.

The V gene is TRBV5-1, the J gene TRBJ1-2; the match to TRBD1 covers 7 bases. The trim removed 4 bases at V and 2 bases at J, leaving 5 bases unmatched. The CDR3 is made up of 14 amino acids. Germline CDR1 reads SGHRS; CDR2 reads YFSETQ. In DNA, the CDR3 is TGCGCCAGCAGCCCCCGGGACAGCAACTATGGCTACACCTTC. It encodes CASSPRDSNYGYTF.

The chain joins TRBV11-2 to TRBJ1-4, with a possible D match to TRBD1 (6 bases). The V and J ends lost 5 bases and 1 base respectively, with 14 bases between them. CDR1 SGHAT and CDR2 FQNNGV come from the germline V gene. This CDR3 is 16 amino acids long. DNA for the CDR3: TGTGCCAGCAGCGCCCCACAGGGAATAACTAATGAAAAACTGTTTTTT. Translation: CASSAPQGITNEKLFF.

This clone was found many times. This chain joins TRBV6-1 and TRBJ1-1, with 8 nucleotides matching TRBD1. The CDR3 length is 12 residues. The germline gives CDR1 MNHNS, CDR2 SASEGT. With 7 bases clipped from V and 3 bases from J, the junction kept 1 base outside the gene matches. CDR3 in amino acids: CASNRGDTEAFF. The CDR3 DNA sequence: TGTGCCAGCAACAGGGGGGACACTGAAGCTTTCTTT.

CDR3 residues: CASRFELGARYEQYF. CDR3 DNA: TGTGCCAGCAGGTTTGAATTAGGGGCGCGGTACGAGCAGTACTTC. The chain combines TRBV6-4 with TRBJ2-7; a possible D gene is TRBD1 (5 bases). The CDR3 spans 15 residues. Germline values: CDR1 MRHNA, CDR2 SNTAGT. V lost 6 bases, J lost 4 bases, and 19 bases lay in between.

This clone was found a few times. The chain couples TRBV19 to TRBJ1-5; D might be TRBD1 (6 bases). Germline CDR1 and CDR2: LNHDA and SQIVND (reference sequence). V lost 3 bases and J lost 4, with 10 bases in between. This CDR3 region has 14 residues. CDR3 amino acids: CASSIGQGNQPQHF. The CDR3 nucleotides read TGTGCCAGTAGTATTGGCCAGGGGAATCAGCCCCAGCATTTT.

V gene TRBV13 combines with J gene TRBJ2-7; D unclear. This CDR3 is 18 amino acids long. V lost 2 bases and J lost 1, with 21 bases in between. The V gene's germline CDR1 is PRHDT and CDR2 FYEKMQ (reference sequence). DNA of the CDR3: TGTGCCAGCAGCTTATCGAGGATGAGCATGTCGAGGTCCTACGAGCAGTACTTC. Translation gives CASSLSRMSMSRSYEQYF.

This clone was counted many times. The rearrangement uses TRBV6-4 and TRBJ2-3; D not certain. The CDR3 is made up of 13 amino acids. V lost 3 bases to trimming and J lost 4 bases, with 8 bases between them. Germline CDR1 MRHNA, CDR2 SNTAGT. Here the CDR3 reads CASSESESDTQYF. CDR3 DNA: TGTGCCAGCAGTGAATCAGAATCAGATACGCAGTATTTT.

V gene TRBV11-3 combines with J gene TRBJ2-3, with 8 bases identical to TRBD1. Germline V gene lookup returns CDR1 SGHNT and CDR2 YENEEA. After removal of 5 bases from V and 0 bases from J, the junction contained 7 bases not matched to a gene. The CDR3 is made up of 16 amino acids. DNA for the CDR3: TGTGCCAGCAGCCGAGGACAGGGTGCTAGCACAGATACGCAGTATTTT. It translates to CASSRGQGASTDTQYF.

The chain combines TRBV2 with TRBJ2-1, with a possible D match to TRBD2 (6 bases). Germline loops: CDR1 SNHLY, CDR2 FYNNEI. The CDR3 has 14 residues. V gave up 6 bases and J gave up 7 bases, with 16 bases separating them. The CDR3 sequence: CASSPTGGLNEQFF. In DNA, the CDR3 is TGTGCCAGCAGCCCCACAGGAGGGTTAAATGAGCAGTTCTTC.

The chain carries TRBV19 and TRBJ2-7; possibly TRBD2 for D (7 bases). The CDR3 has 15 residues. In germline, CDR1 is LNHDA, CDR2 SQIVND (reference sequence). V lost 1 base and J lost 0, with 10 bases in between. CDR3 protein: CASSIGGGASYEQYF. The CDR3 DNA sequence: TGTGCCAGTAGTATAGGCGGGGGCGCCTCCTACGAGCAGTACTTC. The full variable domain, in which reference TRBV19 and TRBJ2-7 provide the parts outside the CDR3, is DGGITQSPKYLFRKEGQNVTLSCEQNLNHDAMYWYRQDPGQGLRLIYYSQIVNDFQKGDIAEGYSVSREKKESFPLTVTSAQKNPTAFYLCASSIGGGASYEQYFGPGTRLTVT.

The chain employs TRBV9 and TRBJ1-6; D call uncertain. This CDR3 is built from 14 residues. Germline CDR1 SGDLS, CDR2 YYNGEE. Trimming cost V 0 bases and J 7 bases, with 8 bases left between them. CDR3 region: CASSVDGENSPLHF. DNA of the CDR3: TGTGCCAGCAGCGTAGATGGTGAGAATTCACCCCTCCACTTT.

For the CDR3, the DNA is TGTGCCAGCAGCTCGCAGGGGACTGGGGCCAACGTCCTGACTTTC. Translated: CASSSQGTGANVLTF. The chain uses TRBV9 and TRBJ2-6; weak D call: TRBD1 (6 bases). Germline lookup yields CDR1 SGDLS and CDR2 YYNGEE. CDR3 length: 15 amino acids. V was clipped by 4 bases and J by 2 bases, with 10 bases between them.

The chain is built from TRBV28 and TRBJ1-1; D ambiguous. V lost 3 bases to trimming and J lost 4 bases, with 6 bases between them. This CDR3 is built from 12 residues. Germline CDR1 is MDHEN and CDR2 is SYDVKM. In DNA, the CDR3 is TGTGCCAGCAGTTTTACGGGCACTGAAGCTTTCTTT. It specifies CASSFTGTEAFF.

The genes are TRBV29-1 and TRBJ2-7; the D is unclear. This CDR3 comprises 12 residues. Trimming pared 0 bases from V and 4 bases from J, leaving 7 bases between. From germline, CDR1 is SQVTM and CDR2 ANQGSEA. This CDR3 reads CSVEDPRYEQYF. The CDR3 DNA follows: TGCAGCGTTGAAGATCCCCGTTACGAGCAGTACTTC.

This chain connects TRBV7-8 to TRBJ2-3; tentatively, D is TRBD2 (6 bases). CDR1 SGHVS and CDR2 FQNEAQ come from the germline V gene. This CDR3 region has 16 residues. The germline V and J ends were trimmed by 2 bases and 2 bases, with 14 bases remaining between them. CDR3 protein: CASSLSAGTPTDTQYF. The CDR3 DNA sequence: TGTGCCAGCAGCTTATCCGCGGGGACTCCCACAGATACGCAGTATTTT.

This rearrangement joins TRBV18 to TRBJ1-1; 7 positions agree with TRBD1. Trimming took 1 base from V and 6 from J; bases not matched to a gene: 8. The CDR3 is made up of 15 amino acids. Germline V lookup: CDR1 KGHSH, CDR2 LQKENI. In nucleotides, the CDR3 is TGTGCCAGCTCACCACTTAGGGGGCTTGACTCTGAAGCTTTCTTT. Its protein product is CASSPLRGLDSEAFF.

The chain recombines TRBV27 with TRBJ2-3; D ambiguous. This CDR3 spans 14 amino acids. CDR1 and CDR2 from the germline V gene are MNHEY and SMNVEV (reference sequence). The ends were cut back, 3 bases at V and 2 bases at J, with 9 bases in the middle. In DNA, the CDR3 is TGTGCCAGCAGTTTCGGCAGGCCCACAGATACGCAGTATTTT. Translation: CASSFGRPTDTQYF.

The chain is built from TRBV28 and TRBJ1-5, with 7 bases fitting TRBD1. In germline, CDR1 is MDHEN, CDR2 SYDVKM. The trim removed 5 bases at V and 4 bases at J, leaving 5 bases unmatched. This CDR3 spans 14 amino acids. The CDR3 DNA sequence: TGTGCCAGCAGTGGCCAGACAGGGAATCAGCCCCAGCATTTT. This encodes CASSGQTGNQPQHF.

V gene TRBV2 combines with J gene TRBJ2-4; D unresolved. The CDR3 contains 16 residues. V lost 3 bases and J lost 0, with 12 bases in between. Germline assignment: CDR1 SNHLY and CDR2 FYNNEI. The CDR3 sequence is CASSDLGSIAKNIQYF. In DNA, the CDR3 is TGTGCCAGCAGTGACTTGGGCTCCATAGCCAAAAACATTCAGTACTTC.

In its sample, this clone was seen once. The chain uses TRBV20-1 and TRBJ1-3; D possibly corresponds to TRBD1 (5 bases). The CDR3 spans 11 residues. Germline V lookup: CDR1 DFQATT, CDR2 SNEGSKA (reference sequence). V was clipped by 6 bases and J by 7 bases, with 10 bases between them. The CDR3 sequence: CSAQGGNTIYF. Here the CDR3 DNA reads TGCAGTGCGCAGGGTGGCAACACCATATATTTT.

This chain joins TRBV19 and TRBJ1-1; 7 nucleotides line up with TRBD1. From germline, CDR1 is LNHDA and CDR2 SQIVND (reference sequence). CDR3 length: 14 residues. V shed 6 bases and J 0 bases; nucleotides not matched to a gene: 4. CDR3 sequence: CASRAGQLNTEAFF. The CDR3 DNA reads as TGTGCCAGTAGGGCGGGACAGCTGAACACTGAAGCTTTCTTT.

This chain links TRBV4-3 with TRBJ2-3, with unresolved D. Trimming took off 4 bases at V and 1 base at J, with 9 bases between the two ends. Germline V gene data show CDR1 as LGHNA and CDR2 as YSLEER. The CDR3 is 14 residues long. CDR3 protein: CASSLSSRTDTQYF. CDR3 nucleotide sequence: TGCGCCAGCAGCCTCTCCTCTCGCACAGATACGCAGTATTTT.

The CDR3 DNA sequence: TGTGCCAGCAGCCGTAGCACAGATACGCAGTATTTT. It specifies CASSRSTDTQYF. The genes are TRBV9 and TRBJ2-3; D remains unclear. CDR3 length equals 12 residues. Trimming removed 4 bases at V and 0 bases at J, with 3 bases between. Germline loops: CDR1 SGDLS, CDR2 YYNGEE.